This TCR beta chain was sequenced for a study of T cells after yellow fever vaccination. Trimming took off 5 bases at V and 4 bases at J, with 19 bases between the two ends. Germline V gene data show CDR1 as LNHNV and CDR2 as YYDKDF (reference sequence). The CDR3 has 16 residues. Study-level points and caveats: The bulk population could contribute abundant contaminating clonotypes to FACS-sorted repertoires. The booster saw the reappearance of most primary-vaccination clones (more than 95% CD4, 88% CD8). The secondary response was weaker, and its peak arrived faster, on day 5 versus 15.

On this clonotype itself: Its antigen is unknown.

As TCR cDNA was made by 5'RACE template switching, a universal primer site and UMIs were added. TCRdb re-called the 5' RACE reads through MiXCR, storing one row per CDR3 protein. The profile shows some 400,000 distinct CDR3 sequences, 18% of them singletons. This receptor was taken from a man younger than 35 who received the YFV17D yellow fever vaccine. The material sequenced was PBMCs, taken before the yellow fever booster vaccination. The V and J genes are TRBV15 and TRBJ2-3; a possible D gene is TRBD1 (6 bases). CDR3 sequence (DNA): TGTGCCACCAGCTTCCCCCGGGCAGGGGCAGCAGATACGCAGTATTTT. Encoded protein: CATSFPRAGAADTQYF.